This T cell receptor (beta chain) was recorded in a study of CD8+ T cells in alopecia areata. Following RNA extraction, reverse transcription yielded cDNA that acted as the sequencing template. Here immunoSEQ multiplex PCR was the method, and the copy in TCRdb shows in-frame clones only, minus some. Of about 250,000 clones in the sample, roughly 60% were seen once. Overall study findings and caveats: TCRs were shared less clearly across patients than in mice, possibly for HLA-related reasons.

To note about this clone: Antigen specificity is unknown.

The V end was cut by 3 bases, the J end by 4 bases, with 15 bases between. CDR3 length: 15 amino acids. CDR1 SNHLY and CDR2 FYNNEI come from the germline V gene. Treatment reported: oral pan-JAK inhibitor, 5-10 mg twice daily. This chain links TRBV2 with TRBJ1-2, with a weak D call TRBD1 (5 bases). This sample comprised CD4+ T cells sorted from blood, obtained between weeks 51 and 52, from a patient treated with tofacitinib. The receptor's source is a human donor with alopecia areata. CDR3 in DNA: TGTGCCAGCAGTGATGGCCCGACAGCGCCCTATGGCTACACCTTC. Its protein product is CASSDGPTAPYGYTF.